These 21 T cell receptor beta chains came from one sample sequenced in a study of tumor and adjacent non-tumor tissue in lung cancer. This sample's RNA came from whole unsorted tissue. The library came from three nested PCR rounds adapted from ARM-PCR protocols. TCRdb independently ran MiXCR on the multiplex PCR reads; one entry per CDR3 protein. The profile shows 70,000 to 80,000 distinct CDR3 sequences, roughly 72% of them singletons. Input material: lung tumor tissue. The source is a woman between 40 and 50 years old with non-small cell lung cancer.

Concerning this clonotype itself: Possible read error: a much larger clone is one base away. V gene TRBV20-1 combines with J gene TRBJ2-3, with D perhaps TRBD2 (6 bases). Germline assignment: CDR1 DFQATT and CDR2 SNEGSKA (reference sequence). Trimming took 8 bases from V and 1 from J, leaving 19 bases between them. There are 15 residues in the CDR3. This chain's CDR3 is CSTPHPRERTDTQYF. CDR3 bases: TGCAGTACTCCCCATCCCCGGGAGCGCACAGATACGCAGTATTTT.

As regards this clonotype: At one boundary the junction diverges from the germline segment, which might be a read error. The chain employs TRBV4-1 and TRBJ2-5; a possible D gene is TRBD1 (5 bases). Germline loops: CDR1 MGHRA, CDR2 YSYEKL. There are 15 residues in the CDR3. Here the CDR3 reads CASSQTGRSQETQYF. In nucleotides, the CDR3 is TGCGCCAGCAGCCAAACAGGACGGAGCCAAGAGACCCAGTATTTC.

As DNA, the CDR3 is TGCGCCAGCAGCCAAAATGCAGCGGGAGGGCCGTTGGATACGCAGTATTTT. The encoded protein is CASSQNAAGGPLDTQYF. The V gene is TRBV4-1, the J gene TRBJ2-3; 10 nucleotides agree with TRBD2. Trimming removed 2 bases from V and 6 bases from J; junction bases left unmatched: 11. Germline V gene data show CDR1 as MGHRA and CDR2 as YSYEKL. CDR3 length equals 17 residues.

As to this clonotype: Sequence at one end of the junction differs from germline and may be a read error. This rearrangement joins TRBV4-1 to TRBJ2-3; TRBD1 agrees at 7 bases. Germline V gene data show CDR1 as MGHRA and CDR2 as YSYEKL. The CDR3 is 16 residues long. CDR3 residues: CACSQGTDRVGDTQYF. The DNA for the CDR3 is TGCGCCTGCAGCCAAGGTACTGACAGGGTTGGAGATACGCAGTATTTT.

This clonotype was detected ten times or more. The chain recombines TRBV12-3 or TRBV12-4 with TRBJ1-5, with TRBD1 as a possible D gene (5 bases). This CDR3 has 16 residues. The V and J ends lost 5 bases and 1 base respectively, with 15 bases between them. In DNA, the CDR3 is TGTGCCAGCAGTACAAACAGGAAAGCGAGCAATCAGCCCCAGCATTTT. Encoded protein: CASSTNRKASNQPQHF.

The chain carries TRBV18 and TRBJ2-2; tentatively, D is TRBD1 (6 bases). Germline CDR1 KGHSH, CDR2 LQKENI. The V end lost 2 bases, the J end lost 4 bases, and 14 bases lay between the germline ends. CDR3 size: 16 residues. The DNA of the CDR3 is TGTGCCAGCTCACCAACAGGGAAAGCCGGCACCGGGGAGCTGTTTTTT. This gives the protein CASSPTGKAGTGELFF.

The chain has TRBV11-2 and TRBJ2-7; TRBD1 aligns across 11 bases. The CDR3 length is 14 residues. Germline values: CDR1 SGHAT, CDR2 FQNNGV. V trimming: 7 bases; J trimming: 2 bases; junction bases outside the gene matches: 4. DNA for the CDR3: TGTGCCAGCAATTCGGGACAGGGGGCCTACGAGCAGTACTTC. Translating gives CASNSGQGAYEQYF.

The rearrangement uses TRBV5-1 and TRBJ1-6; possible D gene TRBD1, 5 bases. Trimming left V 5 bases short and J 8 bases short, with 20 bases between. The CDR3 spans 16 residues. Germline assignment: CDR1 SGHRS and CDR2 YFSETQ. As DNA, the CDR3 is TGCGCCAGCAGAGTGGATCCCGGATCAGGGTATTCACCCCTCCACTTT. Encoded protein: CASRVDPGSGYSPLHF.

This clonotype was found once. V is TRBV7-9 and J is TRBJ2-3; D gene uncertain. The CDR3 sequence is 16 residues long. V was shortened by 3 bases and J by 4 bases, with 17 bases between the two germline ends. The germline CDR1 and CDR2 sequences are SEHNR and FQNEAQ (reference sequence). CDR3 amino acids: CASSFARPNGPDTQYF. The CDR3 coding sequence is TGTGCCAGCAGCTTTGCCCGGCCCAATGGCCCAGATACGCAGTATTTT.

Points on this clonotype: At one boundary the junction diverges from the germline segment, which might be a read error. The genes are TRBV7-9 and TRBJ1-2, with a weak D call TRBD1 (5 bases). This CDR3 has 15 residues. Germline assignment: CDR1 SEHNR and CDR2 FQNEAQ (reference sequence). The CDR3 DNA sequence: TGTGCCAGCACCTTAGCGCAGGCGGGGCTCGGTGGCTACACCTTC. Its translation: CASTLAQAGLGGYTF.

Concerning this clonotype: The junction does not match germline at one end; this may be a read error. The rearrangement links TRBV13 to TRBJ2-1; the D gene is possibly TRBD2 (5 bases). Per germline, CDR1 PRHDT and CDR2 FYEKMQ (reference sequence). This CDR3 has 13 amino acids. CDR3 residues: CANSRESYNEQFF. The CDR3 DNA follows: TGTGCCAACAGCCGGGAATCGTACAATGAGCAGTTCTTC.

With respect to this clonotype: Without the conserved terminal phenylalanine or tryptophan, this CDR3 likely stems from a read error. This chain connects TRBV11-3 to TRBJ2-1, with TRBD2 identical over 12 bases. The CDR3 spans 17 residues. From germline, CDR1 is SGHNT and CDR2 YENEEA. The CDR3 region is CASSLELTSGSHNEQFL. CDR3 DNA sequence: TGTGCCAGCAGCCTAGAGTTGACTAGCGGGAGCCACAATGAGCAGTTCCTC.

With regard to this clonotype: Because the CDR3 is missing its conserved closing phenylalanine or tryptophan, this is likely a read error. CDR3 coding DNA: TGTAGCGTGACTGGCGGTTTTTCTTACAATGAGCAGTTCTTG. It codes for CSVTGGFSYNEQFL. V is TRBV29-1 and J is TRBJ2-1, with D perhaps matching TRBD2 (5 bases). This CDR3 region has 14 residues. Germline V CDR1 and CDR2: SQVTM, ANQGSEA.

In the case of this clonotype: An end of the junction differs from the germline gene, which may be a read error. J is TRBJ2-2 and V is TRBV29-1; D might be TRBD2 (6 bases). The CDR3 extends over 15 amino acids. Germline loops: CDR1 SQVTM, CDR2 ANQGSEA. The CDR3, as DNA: TGCAGCGCCAAGATACAGGAGGGGTCCACCGGGAAGCTGTTTTTT. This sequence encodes CSAKIQEGSTGKLFF.

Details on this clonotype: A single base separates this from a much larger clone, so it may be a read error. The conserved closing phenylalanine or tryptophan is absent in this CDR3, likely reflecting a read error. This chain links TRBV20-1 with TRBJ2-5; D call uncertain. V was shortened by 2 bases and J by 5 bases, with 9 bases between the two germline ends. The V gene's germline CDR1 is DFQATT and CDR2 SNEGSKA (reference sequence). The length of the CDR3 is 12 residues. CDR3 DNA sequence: TGCAGTGCTAGAACAGACTTGGAGACCCAGTACATC. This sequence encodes CSARTDLETQYI.

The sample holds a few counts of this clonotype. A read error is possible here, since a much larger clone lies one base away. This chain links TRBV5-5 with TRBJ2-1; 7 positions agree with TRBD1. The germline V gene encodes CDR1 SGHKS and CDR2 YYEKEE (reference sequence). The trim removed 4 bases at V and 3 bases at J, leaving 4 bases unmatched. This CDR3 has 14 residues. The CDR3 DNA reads TGTGCCAGCAGCCACGACAGGGACTACAATGAGCAGTTCTTC. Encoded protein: CASSHDRDYNEQFF.

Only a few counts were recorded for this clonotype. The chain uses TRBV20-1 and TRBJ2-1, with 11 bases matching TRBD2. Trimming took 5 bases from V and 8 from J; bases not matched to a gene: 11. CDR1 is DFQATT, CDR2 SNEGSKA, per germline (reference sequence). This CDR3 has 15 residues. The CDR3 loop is CSAQGLADLRDEQFF. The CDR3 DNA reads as TGCAGTGCTCAGGGACTAGCGGACCTCAGGGATGAGCAGTTCTTC.

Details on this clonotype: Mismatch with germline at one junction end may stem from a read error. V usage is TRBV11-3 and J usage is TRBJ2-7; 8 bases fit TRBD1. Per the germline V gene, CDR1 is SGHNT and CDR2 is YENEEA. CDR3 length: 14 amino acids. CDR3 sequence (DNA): TGTGGCAGCAGTCCCGGACAGGGTTCCTACGAGAAGTACTTC. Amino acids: CGSSPGQGSYEKYF. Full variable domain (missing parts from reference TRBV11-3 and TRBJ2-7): EAGVVQSPRYKIIEKKQPVAFWCNPISGHNTLYWYLQNLGQGPELLIRYENEEAVDDSQLPKDRFSAERLKGVDSTLKIQPAELGDSAVYLCGSSPGQGSYEKYFGPGTRLTVT.

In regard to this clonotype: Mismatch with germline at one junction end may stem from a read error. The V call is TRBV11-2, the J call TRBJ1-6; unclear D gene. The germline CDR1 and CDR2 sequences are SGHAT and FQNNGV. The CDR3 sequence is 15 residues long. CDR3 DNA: TGTGCCAGCAGCTTAGCCCCGGGAAATAATTCACCCTTCCACTTT. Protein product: CASSLAPGNNSPFHF.

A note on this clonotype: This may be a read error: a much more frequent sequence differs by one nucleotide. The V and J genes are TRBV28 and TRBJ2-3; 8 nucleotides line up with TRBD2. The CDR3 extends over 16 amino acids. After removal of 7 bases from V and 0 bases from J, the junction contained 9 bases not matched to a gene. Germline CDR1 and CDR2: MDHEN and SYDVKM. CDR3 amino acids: CASTRGRLTSTDTQYF. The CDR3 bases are TGTGCCAGCACCCGCGGGAGGCTAACTAGCACAGATACGCAGTATTTT.

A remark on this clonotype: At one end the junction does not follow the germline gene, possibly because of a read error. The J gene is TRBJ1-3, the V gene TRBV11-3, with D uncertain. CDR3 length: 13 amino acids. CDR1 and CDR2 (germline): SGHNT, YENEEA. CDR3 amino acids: CASSLYPSGTLYF. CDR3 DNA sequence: TGTGCCAGCAGCTTATATCCCAGTGGCACCCTATATTTT.